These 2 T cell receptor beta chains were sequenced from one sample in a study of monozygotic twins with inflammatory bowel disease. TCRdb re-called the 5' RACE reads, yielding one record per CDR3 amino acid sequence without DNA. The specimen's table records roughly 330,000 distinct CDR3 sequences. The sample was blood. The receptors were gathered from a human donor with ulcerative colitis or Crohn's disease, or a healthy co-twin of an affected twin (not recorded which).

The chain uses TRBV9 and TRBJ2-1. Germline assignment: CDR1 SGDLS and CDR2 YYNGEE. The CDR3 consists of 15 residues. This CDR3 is CASSVTSGAYNEQFF.

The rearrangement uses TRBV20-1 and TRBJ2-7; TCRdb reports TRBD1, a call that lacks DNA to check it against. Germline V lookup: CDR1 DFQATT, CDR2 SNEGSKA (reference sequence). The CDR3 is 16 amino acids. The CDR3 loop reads CSARDPGGPIYDEQYF.